Each of the 3 T cell receptor beta chains below was sequenced from the same sample in a study of long-term antiretroviral therapy in people with HIV. Samples were assayed with immunoSEQ v3.0 at survey level. Measured with immunoSEQ multiplex PCR; TCRdb has only the in-frame clones, and not every one. Of 27,000 or so clones in the sample, around 85% were seen once. This sample comprised unsorted PBMCs, obtained 1.2 years after starting antiretroviral therapy. The receptor source for this set is a man aged 45-65 years with HIV.

V gene TRBV11-2 combines with J gene TRBJ2-7; D perhaps matches TRBD1 (7 bases). The germline CDR1 and CDR2 sequences are SGHAT and FQNNGV. CDR3 size: 14 residues. Trimming took 5 bases from V and 3 from J, leaving 14 bases between them. CDR3 nucleotide sequence: TGTGCCAGCAGCGTGCAGGGGGGTCTCTACGAGCAGTACTTC. Protein sequence: CASSVQGGLYEQYF.

The chain joins TRBV6-5 to TRBJ2-3; D unclear. This CDR3 has 11 amino acids. Trimming removed 1 base at V and 8 bases at J, with 4 bases between. Germline V CDR1 and CDR2: MNHEY, SVGAGI. The CDR3 bases are TGTGCCAGCAGTTACTTCGGTACGCAGTATTTT. Its translation is CASSYFGTQYF.

This clone was observed once. The chain is built from TRBV7-8 and TRBJ1-3, with no clear D. The CDR3 sequence is 15 residues long. V was cut by 1 base and J by 4 bases, with 11 bases left in between. Germline CDR1 SGHVS, CDR2 FQNEAQ. The DNA for the CDR3 is TGTGCCAGCAGCTTAGTTGGGGTGTTCGGAAACACCATATATTTT. This sequence encodes CASSLVGVFGNTIYF.